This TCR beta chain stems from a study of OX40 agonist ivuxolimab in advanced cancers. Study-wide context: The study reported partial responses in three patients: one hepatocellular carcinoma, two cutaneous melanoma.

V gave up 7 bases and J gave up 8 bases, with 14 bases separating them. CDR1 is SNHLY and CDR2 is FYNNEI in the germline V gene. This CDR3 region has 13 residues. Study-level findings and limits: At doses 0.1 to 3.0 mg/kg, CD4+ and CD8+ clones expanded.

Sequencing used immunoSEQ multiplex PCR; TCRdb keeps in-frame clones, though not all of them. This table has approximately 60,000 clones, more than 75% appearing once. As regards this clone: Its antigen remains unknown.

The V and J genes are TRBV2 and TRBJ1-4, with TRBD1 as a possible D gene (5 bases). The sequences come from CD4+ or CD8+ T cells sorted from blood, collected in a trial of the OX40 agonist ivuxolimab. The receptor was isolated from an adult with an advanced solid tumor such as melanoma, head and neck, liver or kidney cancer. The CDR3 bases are TGTGCCAGCAATGCCGTGAAGGGGGAAAAACTGTTTTTT. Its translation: CASNAVKGEKLFF.